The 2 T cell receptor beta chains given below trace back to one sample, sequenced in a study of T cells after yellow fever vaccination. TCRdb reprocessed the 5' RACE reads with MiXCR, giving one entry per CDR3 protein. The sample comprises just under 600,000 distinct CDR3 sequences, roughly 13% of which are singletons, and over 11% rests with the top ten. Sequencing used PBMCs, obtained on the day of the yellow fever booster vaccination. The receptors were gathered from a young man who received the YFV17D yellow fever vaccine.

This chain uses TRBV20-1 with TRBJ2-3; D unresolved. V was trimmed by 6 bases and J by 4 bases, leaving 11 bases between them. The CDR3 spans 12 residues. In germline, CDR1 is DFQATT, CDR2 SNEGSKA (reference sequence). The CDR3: CSATAAADTQYF. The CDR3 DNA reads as TGCAGTGCGACCGCAGCAGCAGATACGCAGTATTTT.

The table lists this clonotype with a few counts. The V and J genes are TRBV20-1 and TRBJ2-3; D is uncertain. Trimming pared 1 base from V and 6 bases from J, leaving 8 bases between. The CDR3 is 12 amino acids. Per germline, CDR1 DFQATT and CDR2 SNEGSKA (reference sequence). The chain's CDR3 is CSARATGDTQYF. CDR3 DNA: TGCAGTGCTAGAGCCACCGGGGATACGCAGTATTTT.